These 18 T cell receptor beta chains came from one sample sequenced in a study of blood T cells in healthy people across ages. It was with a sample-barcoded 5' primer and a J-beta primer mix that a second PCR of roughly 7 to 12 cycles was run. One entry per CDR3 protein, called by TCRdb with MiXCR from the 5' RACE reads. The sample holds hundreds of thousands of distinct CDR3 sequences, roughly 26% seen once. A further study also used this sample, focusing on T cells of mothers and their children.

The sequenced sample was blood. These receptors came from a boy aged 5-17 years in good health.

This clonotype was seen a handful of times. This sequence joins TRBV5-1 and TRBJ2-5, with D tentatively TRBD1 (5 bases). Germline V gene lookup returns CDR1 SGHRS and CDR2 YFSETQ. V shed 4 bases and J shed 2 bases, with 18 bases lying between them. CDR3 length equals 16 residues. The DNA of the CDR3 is TGCGCCAGCAGCCACTCGAATGACAGAAGACAAGAGACCCAGTACTTC. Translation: CASSHSNDRRQETQYF.

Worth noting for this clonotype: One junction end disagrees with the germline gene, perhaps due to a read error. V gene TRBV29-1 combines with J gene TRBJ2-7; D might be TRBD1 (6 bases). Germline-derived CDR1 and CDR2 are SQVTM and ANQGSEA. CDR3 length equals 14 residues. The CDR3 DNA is TGCAGCGCCCAGACTCTACAGGGTTCCTACGAGCAATACTTC. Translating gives CSAQTLQGSYEQYF.

CDR3 region: CASRDRGLAGELFF. The CDR3 DNA reads as TGTGCCAGCAGAGACAGGGGGCTCGCCGGGGAGCTGTTTTTT. This chain uses TRBV5-5 with TRBJ2-2, with 10 bases that match TRBD1. Germline CDR1 and CDR2: SGHKS and YYEKEE (reference sequence). V shed 5 bases and J 6 bases; nucleotides not matched to a gene: 4. CDR3 length: 14 residues. Looking up the rest from reference TRBV5-5 and TRBJ2-2 gives the full variable domain: DAGVTQSPTHLIKTRGQQVTLRCSPISGHKSVSWYQQVLGQGPQFIFQYYEKEERGRGNFPDRFSARQFPNYSSELNVNALLLGDSALYLCASRDRGLAGELFFGEGSRLTVL.

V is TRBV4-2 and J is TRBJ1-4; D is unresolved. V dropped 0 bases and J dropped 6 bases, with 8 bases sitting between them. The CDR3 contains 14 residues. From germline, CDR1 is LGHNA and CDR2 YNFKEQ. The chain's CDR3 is CASSQDLSDEKLFF. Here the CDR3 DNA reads TGTGCCAGCAGCCAAGATCTAAGCGATGAAAAACTGTTTTTT.

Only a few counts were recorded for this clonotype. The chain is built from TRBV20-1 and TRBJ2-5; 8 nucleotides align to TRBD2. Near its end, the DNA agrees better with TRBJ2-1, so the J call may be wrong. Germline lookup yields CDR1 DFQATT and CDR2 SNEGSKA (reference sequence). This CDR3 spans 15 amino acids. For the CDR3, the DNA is TGCAGTGCTGGATATAGCGGGGCCTTCCAGCAGGAGCAGTTCTTC. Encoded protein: CSAGYSGAFQQEQFF.

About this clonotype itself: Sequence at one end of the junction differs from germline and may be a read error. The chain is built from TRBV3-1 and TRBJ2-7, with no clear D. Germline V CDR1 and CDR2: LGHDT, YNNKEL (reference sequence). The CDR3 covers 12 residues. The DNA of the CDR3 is TGTGCCAGCAGCCAAGATAGGCGAGCCCGGTTCTTC. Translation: CASSQDRRARFF.

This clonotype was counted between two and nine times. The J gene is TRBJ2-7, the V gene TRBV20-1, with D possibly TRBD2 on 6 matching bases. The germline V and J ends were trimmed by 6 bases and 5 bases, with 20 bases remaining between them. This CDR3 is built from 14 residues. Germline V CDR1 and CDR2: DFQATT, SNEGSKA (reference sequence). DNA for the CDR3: TGCAGTGCCGCTAGACTTGGGGGAGGCAACGAGCAGTACTTC. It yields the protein CSAARLGGGNEQYF.

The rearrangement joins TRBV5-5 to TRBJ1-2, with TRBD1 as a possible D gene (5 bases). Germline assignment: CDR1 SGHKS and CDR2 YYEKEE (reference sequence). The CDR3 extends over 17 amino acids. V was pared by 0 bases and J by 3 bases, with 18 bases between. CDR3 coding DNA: TGTGCCAGCAGCTTGGAACCCCGGGACTACGAAGACTATGGCTACACCTTC. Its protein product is CASSLEPRDYEDYGYTF.

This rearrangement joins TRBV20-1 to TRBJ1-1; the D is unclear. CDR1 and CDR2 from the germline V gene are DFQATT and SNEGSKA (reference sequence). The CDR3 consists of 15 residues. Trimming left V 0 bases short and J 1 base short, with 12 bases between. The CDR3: CSARDPFNSNTEAFF. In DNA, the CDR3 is TGCAGTGCTAGAGACCCCTTTAACTCGAACACTGAAGCTTTCTTT.

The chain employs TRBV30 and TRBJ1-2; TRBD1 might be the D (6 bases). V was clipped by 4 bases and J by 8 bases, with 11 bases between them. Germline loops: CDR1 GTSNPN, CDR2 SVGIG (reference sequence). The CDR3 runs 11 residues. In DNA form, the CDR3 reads TGTGCCTGGACGCAGGGGTCAGGCTACACCTTC. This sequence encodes CAWTQGSGYTF.

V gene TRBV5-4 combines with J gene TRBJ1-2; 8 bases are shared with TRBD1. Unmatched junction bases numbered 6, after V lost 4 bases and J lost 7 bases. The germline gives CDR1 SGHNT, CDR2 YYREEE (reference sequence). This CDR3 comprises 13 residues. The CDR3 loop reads CASSPLDRAGYTF. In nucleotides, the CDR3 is TGTGCCAGCAGCCCGCTGGACAGGGCTGGCTACACCTTC.

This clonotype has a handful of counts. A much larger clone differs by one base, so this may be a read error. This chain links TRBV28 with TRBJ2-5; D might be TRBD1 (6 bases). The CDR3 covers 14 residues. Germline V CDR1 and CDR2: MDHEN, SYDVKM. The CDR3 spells CTSSPGQLQETQYF. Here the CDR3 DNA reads TGTACCAGCAGTCCAGGACAGCTCCAAGAGACCCAGTACTTC.

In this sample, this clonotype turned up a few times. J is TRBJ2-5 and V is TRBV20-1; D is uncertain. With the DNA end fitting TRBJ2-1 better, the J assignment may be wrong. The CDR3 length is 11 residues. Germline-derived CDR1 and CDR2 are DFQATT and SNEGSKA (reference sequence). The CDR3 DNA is TGCAGTGCTAGAGTTGGCAATGAGCAGTTCTTC. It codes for CSARVGNEQFF.

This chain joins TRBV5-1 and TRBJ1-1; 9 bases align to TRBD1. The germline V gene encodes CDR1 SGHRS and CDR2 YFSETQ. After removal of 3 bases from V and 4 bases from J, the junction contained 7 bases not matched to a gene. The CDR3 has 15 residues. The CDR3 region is CASSSWTGEGTEAFF. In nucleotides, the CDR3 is TGCGCCAGCAGCTCTTGGACAGGGGAAGGCACTGAAGCTTTCTTT. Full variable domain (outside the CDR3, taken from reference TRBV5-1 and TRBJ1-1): KAGVTQTPRYLIKTRGQQVTLSCSPISGHRSVSWYQQTPGQGLQFLFEYFSETQRNKGNFPGRFSGRQFSNSRSEMNVSTLELGDSALYLCASSSWTGEGTEAFFGQGTRLTVV.

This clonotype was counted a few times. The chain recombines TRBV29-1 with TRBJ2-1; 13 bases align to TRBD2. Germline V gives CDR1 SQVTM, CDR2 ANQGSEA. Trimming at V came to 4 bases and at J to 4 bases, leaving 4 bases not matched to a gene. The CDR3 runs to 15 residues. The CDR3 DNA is TGCAGCGTTGCATGGACTAGCGGGGGTTACAATGAGCAGTTCTTC. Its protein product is CSVAWTSGGYNEQFF.

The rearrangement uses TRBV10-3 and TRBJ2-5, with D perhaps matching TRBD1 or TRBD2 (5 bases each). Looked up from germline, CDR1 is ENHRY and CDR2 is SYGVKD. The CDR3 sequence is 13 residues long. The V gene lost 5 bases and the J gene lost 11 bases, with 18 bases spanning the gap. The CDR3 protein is CAISRSRVGEQYF. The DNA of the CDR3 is TGTGCCATCAGTCGTAGCAGGGTCGGGGAGCAGTACTTC.

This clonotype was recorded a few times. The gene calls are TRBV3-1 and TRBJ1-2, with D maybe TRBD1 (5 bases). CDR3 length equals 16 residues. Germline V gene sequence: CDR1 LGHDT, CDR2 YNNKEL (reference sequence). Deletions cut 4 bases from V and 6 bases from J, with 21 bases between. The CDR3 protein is CASSRQTGGVRDGYTF. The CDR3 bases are TGTGCCAGCAGCCGACAAACGGGGGGAGTAAGAGATGGCTACACCTTC. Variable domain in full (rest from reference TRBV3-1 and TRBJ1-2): DTAVSQTPKYLVTQMGNDKSIKCEQNLGHDTMYWYKQDSKKFLKIMFSYNNKELIINETVPNRFSPKSPDKAHLNLHINSLELGDSAVYFCASSRQTGGVRDGYTFGSGTRLTVV.

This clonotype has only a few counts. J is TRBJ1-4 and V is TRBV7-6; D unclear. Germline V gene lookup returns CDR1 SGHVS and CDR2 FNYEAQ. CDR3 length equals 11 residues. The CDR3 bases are TGTGCATGGAGGGTTCAAGAAAAACTGTTTTTT. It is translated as CAWRVQEKLFF.